The TCR beta chain described here comes from a study of PD-1 and CTLA-4 blockade in melanoma. From germline, CDR1 is MGHDK and CDR2 SYGVNS. This CDR3 has 16 residues. V was shortened by 7 bases and J by 1 base, with 19 bases between the two germline ends. This clone was counted only a few times. Sequencing was performed with immunoSEQ multiplex PCR; in TCRdb, only in-frame clones are kept and a portion is missing. The sample lists about 30,000 clones; less than 90% were seen once. This receptor was identified in a human donor with melanoma. Specimen: CD8+ T cells from peripheral blood, collected before anti-PD-1 treatment. J is TRBJ1-1 and V is TRBV25-1; perhaps TRBD1 as D (6 bases). The CDR3 region is CASIPNVGTKNTEAFF. CDR3 DNA: TGTGCCAGCATACCTAATGTCGGGACAAAGAACACTGAAGCTTTCTTT.